The subject of this entry is one T cell receptor (beta chain). This sample stems from a study of blood T cell repertoires in COVID-19. Study at large: COVID-19 samples, acute and convalescent, were from the United States, Italy and Spain. In each case, the material was cDNA or gDNA derived from T cells, B-cell-depleted T cells, or PBMCs.

The CDR3 extends over 15 amino acids. The V end was cut by 7 bases, the J end by 3 bases, with 19 bases between. The germline V gene has CDR1 MDHEN and CDR2 SYDVKM. Per the original methods: It was from reference gene primer amplification that nucleated cell counts were estimated. TCRdb's copy holds only in-frame clones and misses some; the assay was immunoSEQ multiplex PCR. That table is the source of V, J and clone size, and D and trimming were worked out from the DNA. The sample carries 120,000 to 150,000 clones, roughly 85% recorded once. Sequencing was carried out using peripheral blood. This clonotype was sampled from a man aged 55 to 70 with acute or convalescent COVID-19. The chain is built from TRBV28 and TRBJ2-7; possible D gene TRBD2, 6 bases. The CDR3 region has the DNA TGTGCCAGCAAAATAATAGGCGAGGAGGGCTACGAGCAGTACTTC. Residues: CASKIIGEEGYEQYF.